One sample yielded the 26 T cell receptor beta chains listed below, sequenced in a study of cytomegalovirus exposure and HLA in healthy donors. Produced via immunoSEQ multiplex PCR; TCRdb's table is partial and in-frame only. Of some 160,000 clones in the sample, about 89% were seen once. The sequenced material came from PBMCs. Source of these receptors: a man between 18 and 29 years old in good health and CMV-seronegative.

This chain links TRBV27 with TRBJ2-3, with 10 bases that match TRBD1. Trimming removed 3 bases from V and 2 bases from J; junction bases left unmatched: 11. The length of the CDR3 is 18 residues. The V gene's germline CDR1 is MNHEY and CDR2 SMNVEV (reference sequence). The CDR3: CASSFDPGDRGTTDTQYF. For the CDR3, the DNA is TGTGCCAGCAGTTTCGACCCAGGGGACAGGGGCACCACAGATACGCAGTATTTT.

The rearrangement uses TRBV19 and TRBJ2-7; 11 nucleotides match TRBD2. V was clipped by 5 bases and J by 4 bases; unmatched bases: 7. Germline V CDR1 and CDR2: LNHDA, SQIVND (reference sequence). This CDR3 comprises 15 residues. The CDR3 sequence is CASSLAGGTIYEQYF. The CDR3 region has the DNA TGTGCCAGTAGTCTAGCGGGGGGAACGATATACGAGCAGTACTTC.

The rearrangement uses TRBV7-2 and TRBJ2-7, with 11 bases matching TRBD2. The CDR3 has 14 amino acids. CDR1 is SGHTA and CDR2 is FQGNSA in the germline V gene. The CDR3 loop is CASSIAGGRDEQYV. CDR3 nucleotides: TGTGCCAGCAGCATAGCGGGAGGGAGAGATGAGCAGTACGTC.

This rearrangement joins TRBV7-9 to TRBJ2-2; TRBD1 matches at 7 bases. CDR3 length: 14 amino acids. Per the germline V gene, CDR1 is SEHNR and CDR2 is FQNEAQ (reference sequence). V was pared by 8 bases and J by 0 bases, with 3 bases of the junction left unmatched. As DNA, the CDR3 is TGTGCCAGCCCTGGGACAGCGAACACCGGGGAGCTGTTTTTT. Residues: CASPGTANTGELFF.

This chain connects TRBV9 to TRBJ1-3, with D perhaps matching TRBD1 (5 bases). V was shortened by 7 bases and J by 4 bases, with 18 bases between the two germline ends. The CDR3 loop spans 15 amino acids. Germline V gene data show CDR1 as SGDLS and CDR2 as YYNGEE. DNA for the CDR3: TGTGCCAGCGGGGGACTGGGCAGGGTAGGAAACACCATATATTTT. This encodes CASGGLGRVGNTIYF.

This clone is a singleton in its sample. The chain recombines TRBV29-1 with TRBJ2-2, with 7 bases lining up with TRBD1. Germline CDR1 is SQVTM and CDR2 is ANQGSEA. CDR3 length: 11 residues. V dropped 7 bases and J dropped 4; count of bases not matched to a gene: 0. CDR3 residues: CSGQGTGELFF. The DNA for the CDR3 is TGCAGCGGACAGGGCACCGGGGAGCTGTTTTTT.

A few counts support this clone. As DNA, the CDR3 is TGCAGCGTTTCTCAGGGAGGTCGCAATCAGCCCCAGCATTTT. It translates to CSVSQGGRNQPQHF. The rearrangement links TRBV29-1 to TRBJ1-5, with a weak D call TRBD1 (5 bases). The CDR3 consists of 14 residues. V lost 5 bases to trimming and J lost 2 bases, with 13 bases between them. Germline V lookup: CDR1 SQVTM, CDR2 ANQGSEA.

This clone occurred once. The rearrangement links TRBV9 to TRBJ2-1, with 11 bases aligning to TRBD2. V lost 3 bases and J lost 12; bases outside the gene matches: 11. The CDR3 extends over 15 amino acids. Per germline, CDR1 SGDLS and CDR2 YYNGEE. Here the CDR3 reads CASSDERLAGFAQFF. DNA for the CDR3: TGTGCCAGCAGCGACGAGCGACTAGCGGGGTTCGCGCAGTTCTTC.

The genes are TRBV5-4 and TRBJ2-7; D is possibly TRBD2 (6 bases). V was trimmed by 3 bases and J by 4 bases, leaving 17 bases between them. This CDR3 is built from 15 residues. Germline V lookup: CDR1 SGHNT, CDR2 YYREEE (reference sequence). CDR3 residues: CASSSSRDSNYEQYF. The CDR3 nucleotides are TGTGCCAGCAGCTCTTCCCGGGACTCCAATTACGAGCAGTACTTC.

This chain uses TRBV27 with TRBJ2-7; TRBD1 might be the D (6 bases). V was trimmed by 1 base and J by 4 bases, leaving 14 bases between them. The germline V gene has CDR1 MNHEY and CDR2 SMNVEV (reference sequence). The CDR3 has 15 amino acids. In nucleotides, the CDR3 is TGTGCCAGCAGTTTATTCCCGGACAGTTCTTACGAGCAGTACTTC. It is translated as CASSLFPDSSYEQYF.

V usage is TRBV10-3 and J usage is TRBJ2-1; TRBD2 matches at 10 bases. Unmatched junction bases numbered 8, after V lost 7 bases and J lost 8 bases. This CDR3 contains 14 residues. Germline V gives CDR1 ENHRY, CDR2 SYGVKD. CDR3 nucleotide sequence: TGTGCCATCAAGCCGGGACTAGCGTACCATGAGCAGTTCTTC. The encoded protein is CAIKPGLAYHEQFF.

This clone has a single count. This sequence joins TRBV6-1 and TRBJ2-2; possibly TRBD2 for D (7 bases). There are 15 residues in the CDR3. Looked up from germline, CDR1 is MNHNS and CDR2 is SASEGT. V lost 7 bases and J 9 bases, leaving 21 bases between the germline ends. The CDR3 coding sequence is TGTGCCAGCACCCCGGAGAGGGGGGGGGCGAGGGAGCTGTTTTTT. It is translated as CASTPERGGARELFF.

The V and J genes are TRBV4-1 and TRBJ2-7, with TRBD1 identical over 11 bases. The CDR3 contains 17 residues. V trimming: 0 bases; J trimming: 3 bases; junction bases outside the gene matches: 7. From germline, CDR1 is MGHRA and CDR2 YSYEKL. CDR3 sequence (DNA): TGCGCCAGCAGCCAAGATTTTATTGGGACAGGGGGCTACGAGCAGTACTTC. This codes for CASSQDFIGTGGYEQYF.

V and J are TRBV4-1 and TRBJ2-1; 10 bases are shared with TRBD1. Trimming at V came to 5 bases and at J to 7 bases, leaving 17 bases not matched to a gene. The length of the CDR3 is 18 residues. The V gene's germline CDR1 is MGHRA and CDR2 YSYEKL. CDR3 sequence: CASSGPGTGVAPRNEQFF. In nucleotides, the CDR3 is TGCGCCAGCAGCGGTCCCGGGACAGGGGTTGCCCCGAGGAATGAGCAGTTCTTC.

The CDR3 reads CASSRPGLAVPSSYNEQFF. The CDR3 DNA reads TGTGCCAGCAGCCGTCCGGGACTAGCGGTACCAAGCTCCTACAATGAGCAGTTCTTC. The gene calls are TRBV11-2 and TRBJ2-1; 11 bases line up with TRBD2. J gave up 0 bases and V 5 bases, and 12 bases lay outside the gene matches. Germline V lookup: CDR1 SGHAT, CDR2 FQNNGV. This CDR3 contains 19 residues.

The chain couples TRBV5-1 to TRBJ2-3; D is possibly TRBD1 (6 bases). V lost 2 bases and J 4 bases, leaving 8 bases between the germline ends. Germline V lookup: CDR1 SGHRS, CDR2 YFSETQ. This CDR3 comprises 13 residues. The CDR3: CASSLQGSDTQYF. The CDR3 nucleotides are TGCGCCAGCAGCTTACAGGGATCAGATACGCAGTATTTT.

The CDR3, as DNA: TGTGCCAGCAGCTTAGGACAGAACACCCCTGGCTACACCTTC. It encodes CASSLGQNTPGYTF. This chain connects TRBV7-2 to TRBJ1-2, with D possibly matching TRBD1 (5 bases). V was cut by 1 base and J by 7 bases, with 13 bases left in between. CDR1 and CDR2 (germline): SGHTA, FQGNSA. The length of the CDR3 is 14 residues.

The chain employs TRBV30 and TRBJ1-2; the match to TRBD1 covers 8 bases. J lost 7 bases, V lost 3 bases, and 10 bases had no gene match. Per germline, CDR1 GTSNPN and CDR2 SVGIG (reference sequence). The CDR3 extends over 14 amino acids. This CDR3 reads CAWSHGQGFGGYTF. The CDR3 DNA reads TGTGCCTGGAGCCACGGACAGGGTTTCGGTGGCTACACCTTC.

J is TRBJ2-1 and V is TRBV18; no clear D gene. The CDR3 runs 14 residues. Germline V lookup: CDR1 KGHSH, CDR2 LQKENI. Trimming left V 0 bases short and J 4 bases short, with 7 bases between. The chain's CDR3 is CASSPPNSYNEQFF. The CDR3 region has the DNA TGTGCCAGCTCACCACCGAACAGTTACAATGAGCAGTTCTTC.

This chain links TRBV7-2 with TRBJ2-7; D call uncertain. Trimming took 5 bases from V and 5 from J, leaving 13 bases between them. Germline V gene sequence: CDR1 SGHTA, CDR2 FQGNSA. The CDR3 is made up of 13 amino acids. The CDR3 loop reads CASSLPRPHEQYF. CDR3 DNA: TGTGCCAGCAGCCTCCCCCGTCCCCACGAGCAGTACTTC. The full variable domain, completed using reference TRBV7-2 and TRBJ2-7, is GAGVSQSPSNKVTEKGKDVELRCDPISGHTALYWYRQSLGQGLEFLIYFQGNSAPDKSGLPSDRFSAERTGGSVSTLTIQRTQQEDSAVYLCASSLPRPHEQYFGPGTRLTVT.

The V call is TRBV4-1, the J call TRBJ2-7, with TRBD1 matching 8 bases. Germline CDR1 and CDR2: MGHRA and YSYEKL. There are 19 residues in the CDR3. Losses at the gene ends were 0 bases for V and 4 bases for J; bases not matched to a gene: 17. The CDR3 coding sequence is TGCGCCAGCAGCCAAGAACCCCTGCGCCAGGCAGGGGGCATTTACGAGCAGTACTTC. As protein: CASSQEPLRQAGGIYEQYF.

The chain has TRBV2 and TRBJ2-2; unclear D gene. The CDR3 has 13 amino acids. V gave up 4 bases and J gave up 6 bases, with 9 bases separating them. CDR1 and CDR2 from the germline V gene are SNHLY and FYNNEI. This CDR3 is CASSGVLAGELFF. The CDR3 bases are TGTGCCAGCAGTGGCGTATTGGCCGGGGAGCTGTTTTTT.

The V call is TRBV7-7, the J call TRBJ2-1; 9 nucleotides match TRBD1. J was trimmed by 12 bases and V by 5 bases; bases with no gene match: 8. Germline assignment: CDR1 SSHAT and CDR2 FNYEAQ (reference sequence). This CDR3 contains 13 residues. The CDR3 protein is CASSPLSGQGQFF. In DNA, the CDR3 is TGTGCCAGCAGCCCTCTATCGGGACAGGGGCAGTTCTTC. The whole variable domain, remainder taken from reference TRBV7-7 and TRBJ2-1, is GAGVSQSPRYKVTKRGQDVTLRCDPISSHATLYWYQQALGQGPEFLTYFNYEAQPDKSGLPSDRFSAERPEGSISTLTIQRTEQRDSAMYRCASSPLSGQGQFFGPGTRLTVL.

V is TRBV10-1 and J is TRBJ2-1, with D possibly matching TRBD1 (7 bases). The CDR3 covers 14 residues. V lost 6 bases, J lost 5 bases, and 14 bases lay in between. Looked up from germline, CDR1 is WNHNN and CDR2 is SYGVQD (reference sequence). The CDR3 reads CASSGGTANNEQFF. CDR3 sequence (DNA): TGCGCCAGCAGCGGAGGGACAGCCAACAATGAGCAGTTCTTC.

This clone was counted a single time. The chain couples TRBV4-1 to TRBJ1-1, with 9 bases fitting TRBD1. The J segment lost 4 bases and the V segment lost 2 bases, leaving 11 bases of the junction unmatched. The CDR3 has 17 amino acids. Germline-derived CDR1 and CDR2 are MGHRA and YSYEKL. The CDR3 region has the DNA TGCGCCAGCAGCCAATTCGGGACAGGGTCTCGTGGCACTGAAGCTTTCTTT. Translation gives CASSQFGTGSRGTEAFF.

The chain uses TRBV11-3 and TRBJ2-1; D gene ambiguous. The CDR3 runs 14 residues. CDR1 and CDR2 (germline): SGHNT, YENEEA. V was cut by 1 base and J by 5 bases, with 9 bases left in between. The CDR3 DNA reads as TGTGCCAGCAGCTTAGGCTGGAGTCACAATGAGCAGTTCTTC. Encoded protein: CASSLGWSHNEQFF. The full variable domain, with the rest looked up from reference TRBV11-3 and TRBJ2-1, is EAGVVQSPRYKIIEKKQPVAFWCNPISGHNTLYWYLQNLGQGPELLIRYENEEAVDDSQLPKDRFSAERLKGVDSTLKIQPAELGDSAVYLCASSLGWSHNEQFFGPGTRLTVL.